The sequence of this T cell receptor (beta chain) was determined in a study of TIL therapy for anti-PD-1-resistant metastatic lung cancer (dated by TCRdb to 2020 to 2022). For the study in its entirety: Tumors were collected before any PD-1/PD-L1 blockade, after which patients were given nivolumab, and patients who progressed were given lymphodepletion, an infusion of expanded TIL and IL-2. Enrolled patients had a median age of around 51 years (range about 38-80) and a median tumor PD-L1 proportion score of 4.5% to 6.5%. The cohort was composed predominantly of lung adenocarcinoma, with a handful of EGFR-mutant and two ALK-rearranged tumors included, and half of patients were identified as current or former smokers. Across the cohort, whole-exome sequencing showed a median non-synonymous tumor mutation burden of approximately 1.5 mutations per megabase. Clonotypes were tracked across tumor, expanded TIL product and serial blood samples by T cell receptor beta sequencing of tumor and peripheral blood. General findings and caveats noted by the study authors: The study protocol defined all tumor marker inferences as exploratory. Because the cohort was highly selected, with more treatment-naive, never-smoker and oncogene-addicted patients than is typical, generalizability is limited. Clonotypes from the infused TIL partially replaced the baseline peripheral repertoire and then declined over months, and persistence showed no apparent association with response.

CDR1 and CDR2, looked up from the germline V gene, are SGDLS and YYNGEE. CDR3 length: 15 amino acids, cysteine to phenylalanine. Just the 45-base CDR3 DNA is kept, in frame starting at base 1. Germline trimming amounts to 4 bases on V and 4 bases on J, with 8 as the count of junction bases outside the gene matches. What this sample's time point label stands for: pre-treatment sample, taken before nivolumab and TIL therapy. Adults with stage 4 NSCLC were enrolled from October 2017 to early 2020 in a dual-center phase I trial. Samples came from a single-arm, open-label phase I trial of tumor-infiltrating lymphocyte therapy with nivolumab in advanced non-small cell lung cancer. Mononuclear cells from blood collected in EDTA tubes were isolated on a Ficoll gradient and snap-frozen as pellets, and DNA was then extracted using a Qiagen mini-prep kit. A remark on this clone: The clone's antigen remains unknown. No qualities accompany the bases; no much larger clone lies one base away.

The immunoSEQ v3 hsTCRB kit was used to amplify TCR beta CDR3 regions from genomic DNA through bias-controlled multiplex PCR. The TCR libraries were sequenced on an Illumina NextSeq 500 to 1.5 million to 2 million read pairs for survey level or about 5-6.5 million read pairs for deep level. The paper's processing steps were these. V, D and J genes were assigned, non-productive sequences were removed, and clonality was reported by immunoSEQ Analyzer software. Repertoires were compared by productive Simpson clonality and by the Morisita overlap index of productive TRB rearrangements between infused TIL and blood. Absolute clonotype counts in blood were estimated by multiplying the lymphocyte count by the CD3+ fraction and by the productive frequency of the clone. TCRdb's version of the immuneACCESS table is confined to in-frame rearrangements and falls short of the full clone set. An unresolved V gene accounts for under half of the shortfall where checked; the remainder is of unknown origin. Clone size and V and J calls were adopted from that table, with D and trimming inferred from the DNA. The sample table shows tens of thousands of clones, and 79% are seen once. About 15% of the sample is in the top ten clones.

This sample comprised blood, obtained at baseline. This TCR was recovered from a man between 65 and 85 years old with non-small cell lung cancer. The V gene is TRBV9 and the J gene is TRBJ1-3, with 7 bases in between that match TRBD1. CDR3 loop: CASSSRTGDGNTIYF. The DNA is TGTGCCAGCAGCTCTCGGACAGGCGACGGAAACACCATATATTTT. Here the CDR3 is joined to the reference TRBV9 and TRBJ1-3 genes, and the full variable domain is: DSGVTQTPKHLITATGQRVTLRCSPRSGDLSVYWYQQSLDQGLQFLIQYYNGEERAKGNILERFSAQQFPDLHSELNLSSLELGDSALYFCASSSRTGDGNTIYFGEGSWLTVV.